The TCR beta chain described here comes from a study of CD8 T cells in Susac syndrome (dated by TCRdb to the late 2010s). Turning to the overall study: Repertoire sequencing was used to test whether CD8+ T cell activation and differentiation in Susac syndrome was antigen driven. The study compared CD8+ T cell repertoire clonality among 12 healthy donors, 14 Susac syndrome patients and 15 multiple sclerosis patients.

RNA was extracted using the RNeasy kit, and about 0.45 to 1 ug of the RNA was reverse transcribed with random hexamers. The immunoSEQ multiplex PCR assay, covering 54 Vbeta and 13 Jbeta segments, was used to amplify TCR beta CDR3 regions. PCR amplification bias was corrected using a synthetic template baseline for primer optimization and computational correction. The paper's processing steps were these. Reads were assigned to V, D and J genes according to IMGT and analyzed in immunoSEQ Analyzer, with only productive sequences retained. To calculate clonality, Shannon entropy was normalized by log2 of the number of productive unique sequences and then subtracted from one. For each patient and control, public and private clones were evaluated among the 100 most prevalent clones. A clone was defined as Susac-specific if it was absent from the healthy and MS cohorts, from roughly 990 published viral clones and from other ImmuneACCESS disease sequences. TCRdb took the public reads, trimmed them with fastp at Q25, ran MiXCR for clone calling and kept in-frame beta chains. Merged by CDR3 protein, the rows form single entries marked with the most common genes and DNA. TCRdb's processing, not the authors' own work, is the source of the V and J calls. Here the sample has hundreds of thousands of distinct CDR3 sequences; around 89% occur a single time. The ten top clones hold about 0.17% of the sample.

With respect to this clonotype: This clone's antigen is unknown. Base qualities are not provided; no much larger clone lies one nucleotide away.

The germline V gene supplies CDR1 MDHEN and CDR2 SYDVKM. Trimming takes 4 bases from V and 8 bases from J, and the germline ends sit 21 bases apart. Inclusive of the bounding cysteine and phenylalanine, the CDR3 is 16 residues long. The sequence is cut down to CDR3 DNA, 48 bases in frame from base 1. Overall study outcomes, separate from this receptor: The number of individuals in the TCR sequencing and HLA analysis was acknowledged as relatively small.

Peripheral blood CD8+ and CD4+ T cells from healthy donors, Susac syndrome patients and multiple sclerosis patients were profiled using high-throughput TCR beta sequencing. Treatment-naive patients with stable or active relapsing-remitting disease fulfilling revised McDonald criteria were used as multiple sclerosis controls. Bulk CD8+ and CD4+ T cells were purified magnetically by negative isolation, whereas CD8+ TEMRA cells were enriched by FACS. Blood was collected in EDTA tubes and processed within 24 hours, with PBMCs isolated through density gradient centrifugation. PBMCs destined for TCR sequencing were cryopreserved in liquid nitrogen and later thawed in a 37 °C water bath. A purity of at least 90% was achieved for sorted or isolated CD4+, CD8+ and CD8+ TEMRA cells.

This TCR derives from a human donor with multiple sclerosis. The sequenced sample consisted of CD8+ T cells from PBMCs. The sequence joins TRBV28 to TRBJ2-4, with TRBD1 perhaps the D gene, on 5 matching bases. CDR3 region: CASSSINSGQGDIQYF. The DNA sequence is given as TGTGCCAGCAGTTCTATAAACTCCGGTCAGGGCGACATTCAGTACTTC.